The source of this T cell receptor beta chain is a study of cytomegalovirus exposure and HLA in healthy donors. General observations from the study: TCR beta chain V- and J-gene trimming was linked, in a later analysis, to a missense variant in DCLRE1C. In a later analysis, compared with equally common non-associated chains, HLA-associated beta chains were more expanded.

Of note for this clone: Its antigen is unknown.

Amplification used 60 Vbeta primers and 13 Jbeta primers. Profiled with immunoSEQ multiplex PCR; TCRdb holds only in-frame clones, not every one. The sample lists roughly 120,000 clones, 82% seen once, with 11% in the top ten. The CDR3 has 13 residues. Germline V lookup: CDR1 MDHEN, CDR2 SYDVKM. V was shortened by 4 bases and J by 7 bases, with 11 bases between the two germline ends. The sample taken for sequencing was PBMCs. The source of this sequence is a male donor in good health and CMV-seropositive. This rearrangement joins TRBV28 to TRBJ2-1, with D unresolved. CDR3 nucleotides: TGTGCCAGCAGTTACCACAAAGATAATGAGCAGTTCTTC. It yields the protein CASSYHKDNEQFF.